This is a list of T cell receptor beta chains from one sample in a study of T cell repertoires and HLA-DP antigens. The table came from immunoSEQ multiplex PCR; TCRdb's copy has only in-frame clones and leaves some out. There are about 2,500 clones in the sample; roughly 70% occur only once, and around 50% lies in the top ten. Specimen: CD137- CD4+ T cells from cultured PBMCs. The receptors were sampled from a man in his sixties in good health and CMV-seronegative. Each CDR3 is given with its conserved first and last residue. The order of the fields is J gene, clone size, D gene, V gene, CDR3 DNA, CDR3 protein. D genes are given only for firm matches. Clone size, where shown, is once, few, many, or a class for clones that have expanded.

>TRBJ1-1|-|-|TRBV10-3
TGTGCCATCAGTGAGTACGAAGGGGCTGGGAACACTGAAGCTTTCTTT
CAISEYEGAGNTEAFF
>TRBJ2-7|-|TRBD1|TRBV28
TGTGCCAGCAGTGCACAGGGGGTGAGGACCTACGAGCAGTACTTC
CASSAQGVRTYEQYF
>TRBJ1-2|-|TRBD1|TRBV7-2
TGTGCCAGCAGCTCAAGCATGGACAGGGCGGGTGGCTACACCTTC
CASSSSMDRAGGYTF
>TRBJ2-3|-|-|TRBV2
TGTGCCAGCAGTGATAGACTGACCACAGATACGCAGTATTTT
CASSDRLTTDTQYF
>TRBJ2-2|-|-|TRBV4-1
TGCGCCAGCAGCCAGGTGGGGGCGGGCACCGGGGAGCTGTTTTTT
CASSQVGAGTGELFF
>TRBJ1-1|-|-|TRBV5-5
TGTGCCAGCAGCTTCGATTTTACGGGGTACATGAACACTGAAGCTTTCTTT
CASSFDFTGYMNTEAFF
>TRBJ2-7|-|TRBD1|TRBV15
TGTGCCACCAGCCGAACCGGGACAGGGTACGAGCAGTACTTC
CATSRTGTGYEQYF
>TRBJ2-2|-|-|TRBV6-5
TGTGCCAGCAGTTACGCGGGGTTCGCGAACACCGGGGAGCTGTTTTTT
CASSYAGFANTGELFF
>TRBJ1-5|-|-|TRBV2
TGTGCCAGCAGTGAAGAGGCAGTTATGCAGCATTTT
CASSEEAVMQHF
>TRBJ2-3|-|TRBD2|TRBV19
TGTGCCAGTAGTAAAGTTAGCGGGGGCACAGATACGCAGTATTTT
CASSKVSGGTDTQYF
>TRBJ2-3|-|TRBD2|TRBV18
TGTGCCAGCTCACCACTACGGGGGGGTCCAGATACGCAGTATTTT
CASSPLRGGPDTQYF
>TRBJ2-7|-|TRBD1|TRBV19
TGTGCCAGCCGCCCCCGGGACAGGTCCTACGAGCAGTACTTC
CASRPRDRSYEQYF
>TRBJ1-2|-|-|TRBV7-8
TGTGCCAGCAGCTTAGAGGGGGGGAACTATGGCTACACCTTC
CASSLEGGNYGYTF
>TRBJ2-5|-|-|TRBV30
TGTGCCTGGAGATTAGCCACAGAGACCCAGTACTTC
CAWRLATETQYF
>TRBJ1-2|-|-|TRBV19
TGTGCCAGTAGTAGAGACGGAAACTATGGCTACACCTTC
CASSRDGNYGYTF
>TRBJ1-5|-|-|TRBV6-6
TGTGCCAGCAGTTACTCCAAGGGTAGCGGCCAGCCCCAGCATTTT
CASSYSKGSGQPQHF
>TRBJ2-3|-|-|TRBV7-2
TGTGCCAGCAGCTTAGCGGGCCCCCTCACAGATACGCAGTATTTT
CASSLAGPLTDTQYF
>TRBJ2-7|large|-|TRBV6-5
TGTGTTGTGGTTGGGCGATCCTACGAGCAGTACTTC
CVVVGRSYEQYF
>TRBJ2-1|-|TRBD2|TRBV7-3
TGTGCCAGCAGCTCCCGAGCGGGAGGGATAACTGAGCAGTTCTTC
CASSSRAGGITEQFF
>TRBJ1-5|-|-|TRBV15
TGTGCCACCAGCAGAGATTCAGGGCTGGGTCAGCCCCAGCATTTT
CATSRDSGLGQPQHF
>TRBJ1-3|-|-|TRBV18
TGTGCCAGCTCACCAGGGGGCCACGGAAACACCATATATTTT
CASSPGGHGNTIYF
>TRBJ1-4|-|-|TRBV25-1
TGTGCCAGCAGCGACAGATCAACTAATGAAAAACTGTTTTTT
CASSDRSTNEKLFF
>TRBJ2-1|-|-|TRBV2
TGTGCCAGCAGCCCCCGAGGGGCCGAGGGGGGTGAGCAGTTCTTC
CASSPRGAEGGEQFF
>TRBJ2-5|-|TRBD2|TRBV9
TGTGCCAGCAGGACTAGCGGGGGGCCTTCCCAAGAGACCCAGTACTTC
CASRTSGGPSQETQYF
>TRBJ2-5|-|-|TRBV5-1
TGCGCCAGCAGATATGGTCAAGAGACCCAGTACTTC
CASRYGQETQYF
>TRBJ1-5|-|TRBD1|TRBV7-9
TGTGCCAGCAGCTCGCTAGGGACAGGGGATAGCAATCAGCCCCAGCATTTT
CASSSLGTGDSNQPQHF
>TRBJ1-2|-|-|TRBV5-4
TGTGCCAGCAGCACTGACCGCTATGGCTACACCTTC
CASSTDRYGYTF
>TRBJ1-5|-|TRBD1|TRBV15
TGTGCCACCAGCCGGGACAGGGTGGGTCAGCCCCAGCATTTT
CATSRDRVGQPQHF
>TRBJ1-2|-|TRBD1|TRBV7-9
TGTGCCAGCAGCTTACAGGGGGTGGAAGGCTACACCTTC
CASSLQGVEGYTF
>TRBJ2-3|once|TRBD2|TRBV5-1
TGCGCCAGCAGTCTGGACCTAGCGGGAGGGCTCCAGTATTTT
CASSLDLAGGLQYF
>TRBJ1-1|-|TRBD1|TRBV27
TGTGCCAGCAGTCCACCCCCGGGACAGGGGTATTACGGGACTGAAGCTTTCTTT
CASSPPPGQGYYGTEAFF
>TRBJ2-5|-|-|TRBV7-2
TGTGCCAGCAGCTCCAGGGGCTTCCAAGAGACCCAGTACTTC
CASSSRGFQETQYF
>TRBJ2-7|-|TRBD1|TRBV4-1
TGCGCCAGCAGCCCAGGGGTGGCAGGGGGACGAGAGCAGTACTTC
CASSPGVAGGREQYF
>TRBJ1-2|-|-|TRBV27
TGTGCCAGCAGAGTCATGTGGGGGGAAGGGGCTGTCAAGCACTATGGCTACACCTTC
CASRVMWGEGAVKHYGYTF
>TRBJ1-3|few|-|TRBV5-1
TGCGCCAGCAGCTTGGAAGGGACCTACTCTGGAAACACCATATATTTT
CASSLEGTYSGNTIYF
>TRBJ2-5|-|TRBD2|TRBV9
TGTGCCAGCAGCCCAGGACTAGCGGAGTACCAAGAGACCCAGTACTTC
CASSPGLAEYQETQYF
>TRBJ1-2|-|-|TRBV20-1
TGCAGTGCTAGGAATGGCTACACCTTC
CSARNGYTF
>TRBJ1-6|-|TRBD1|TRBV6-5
TGTGCCAGCAGTGATCAGGGGGCCGGATCACCCCTCCACTTT
CASSDQGAGSPLHF
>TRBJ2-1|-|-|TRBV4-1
TGCGCCAGCAGCCAAGACACCTACAATGAGCAGTTCTTC
CASSQDTYNEQFF
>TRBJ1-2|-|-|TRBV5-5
TGTGCCAGCAGCCCCGCGGCCGGAGGCTATGGCTACACCTTC
CASSPAAGGYGYTF
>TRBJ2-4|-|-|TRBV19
TGTGCCAGTAGTATGGAGAGACGGCTGTACTTC
CASSMERRLYF
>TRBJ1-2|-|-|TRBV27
TGTGCCAGCAGTTTTTACAGGGACTATGGCTACACCTTC
CASSFYRDYGYTF
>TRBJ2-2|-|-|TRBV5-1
TGCGCCAGCAGCTTGATTTCCGGCCCCACCACCGGGGAGCTGTTTTTT
CASSLISGPTTGELFF
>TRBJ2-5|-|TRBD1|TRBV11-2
TGTGCCAGCAGCCCAGGGACAGGGACTTTAGAGACCCAGTACTTC
CASSPGTGTLETQYF
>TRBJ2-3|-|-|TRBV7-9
TGTGCCAGCAGCCCCAGGGGGGCCCCCACAGATACGCAGTATTTT
CASSPRGAPTDTQYF
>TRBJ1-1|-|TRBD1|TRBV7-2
TGTGCCAGCAGCGGGGACAGGGCCCTAGGGGCTTTCTTT
CASSGDRALGAFF
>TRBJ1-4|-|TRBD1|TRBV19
TGTGCCAGTACGACAGGGGGCTTTAAGGGGACTAATGAAAAACTGTTTTTT
CASTTGGFKGTNEKLFF
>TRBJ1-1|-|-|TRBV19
TGTGCCAGTAGCCAGGGACCCGGGGTCACTGAAGCTTTCTTT
CASSQGPGVTEAFF
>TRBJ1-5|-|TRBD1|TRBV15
TGTGCCACCAGCAGAGAGGACAGGGGGCATCAGCCCCAGCATTTT
CATSREDRGHQPQHF
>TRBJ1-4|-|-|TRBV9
TGTGCCAGCAGCGTAGGTGGGAGGGGTAATGAAAAACTGTTTTTT
CASSVGGRGNEKLFF